This is a list of T cell receptor beta chains from one sample in a study of post-analysis software for immune sequencing data. TCRdb fed the PCR reads into MiXCR, producing one record per CDR3 protein. The sample has a few hundred thousand distinct CDR3 sequences, roughly 38% seen once. Source material: blood. The source of these receptors is a girl aged 2 to 9 with multiple sclerosis. Each CDR3 is given with its conserved first and last residue. The order of the fields is CDR3 protein, CDR3 DNA, V gene, D gene, clone size, J gene. The D gene is left open where the match is weak. Some rows mark clone size as missing; the rest say once, few, many or name a class of expanded clone.

CDR3: CASSLLGGKITDTQYF
DNA: TGTGCCAGCAGCTTATTGGGGGGGAAAATCACAGATACGCAGTATTTT
V: TRBV7-3
D: TRBD2
size: NA
J: TRBJ2-3

CDR3: CATSKGASTDTQYF
DNA: TGTGCCACCAGCAAAGGTGCTAGCACAGATACGCAGTATTTT
V: TRBV15
D: NA
size: once
J: TRBJ2-3

CDR3: CASSGGTGGWWYGYTF
DNA: TGTGCCAGCAGCGGAGGGACAGGGGGATGGTGGTATGGCTACACCTTC
V: TRBV7-2
D: TRBD1
size: few
J: TRBJ1-2

CDR3: CASSLAGRGTDAQYF
DNA: TGTGCCAGCAGCCTAGCGGGAAGGGGGACAGATGCGCAGTATTTT
V: TRBV12-3/TRBV12-4
D: TRBD2
size: NA
J: TRBJ2-3

CDR3: CASRGGPTGMGGRQYF
DNA: TGTGCCAGCAGGGGGGGACCGACAGGGATGGGTGGAAGGCAGTACTTC
V: TRBV6-6
D: NA
size: few
J: TRBJ2-5

CDR3: CASSTPGHSLPQHF
DNA: TGTGCCAGCAGTACCCCGGGACATAGCCTGCCCCAGCATTTT
V: TRBV12-3/TRBV12-4
D: NA
size: few
J: TRBJ1-5

CDR3: CASSLLTGGYEQYF
DNA: TGTGCCAGCAGCCTTCTGACTGGGGGCTACGAGCAGTACTTC
V: TRBV3-1
D: NA
size: few
J: TRBJ2-7

CDR3: CASSENAGGTYEQYF
DNA: TGTGCCAGCAGTGAAAATGCGGGGGGCACCTACGAGCAGTACTTC
V: TRBV6-1
D: TRBD2
size: NA
J: TRBJ2-7

CDR3: CASSQDPGTVMNTEAFF
DNA: TGTGCCAGCAGCCAAGACCCCGGGACAGTGATGAACACTGAAGCTTTCTTT
V: TRBV4-2
D: TRBD1
size: NA
J: TRBJ1-1

CDR3: CASSWDRGQGTQYF
DNA: TGCGCCAGCAGCTGGGACAGGGGGCAGGGGACCCAGTACTTC
V: TRBV5-1
D: TRBD1
size: NA
J: TRBJ2-5

CDR3: CASSQAGRSTDTQYF
DNA: TGCGCCAGCAGCCAAGCGGGAAGGTCCACAGATACGCAGTATTTT
V: TRBV5-1
D: TRBD2
size: NA
J: TRBJ2-3

CDR3: CSVDGQWEGRNEQFF
DNA: TGCAGCGTTGACGGTCAGTGGGAGGGGAGGAATGAGCAGTTCTTC
V: TRBV29-1
D: TRBD2
size: few
J: TRBJ2-1

CDR3: CASSVSSGRTDEQYF
DNA: TGTGCCAGCAGCGTCTCTAGCGGTCGGACCGACGAGCAGTACTTC
V: TRBV7-2
D: TRBD2
size: few
J: TRBJ2-7

CDR3: CASSQTSGRADEQYF
DNA: TGCGCCAGCAGCCAAACTAGCGGGAGGGCGGATGAGCAGTATTTT
V: TRBV4-3
D: TRBD2
size: few
J: TRBJ2-3

CDR3: CASSQGESTRISYNEQFF
DNA: TGCGCCAGCAGCCAAGGGGAGTCTACCAGGATCTCCTACAATGAGCAGTTCTTC
V: TRBV4-3
D: NA
size: NA
J: TRBJ2-1

CDR3: CAISDPQTSSETQYF
DNA: TGTGCCATCAGTGACCCTCAGACTAGTTCAGAGACCCAGTACTTC
V: TRBV10-3
D: NA
size: NA
J: TRBJ2-5

CDR3: CASSQDAFHGYTF
DNA: TGTGCCAGCAGCCAAGACGCCTTCCATGGCTACACCTTC
V: TRBV3-1
D: NA
size: NA
J: TRBJ1-2

CDR3: CATSRDLAESYEQYF
DNA: TGTGCCACCAGCAGAGATTTGGCGGAGTCGTACGAGCAGTACTTC
V: TRBV15
D: NA
size: few
J: TRBJ2-7

CDR3: CASSFYGREETQYF
DNA: TGTGCCAGCAGTTTTTATGGAAGAGAAGAGACCCAGTACTTC
V: TRBV12-3/TRBV12-4
D: NA
size: NA
J: TRBJ2-5

CDR3: CASSEARTNYGYTF
DNA: TGTGCCAGCAGTGAAGCGCGGACGAACTATGGCTACACCTTC
V: TRBV6-1
D: NA
size: NA
J: TRBJ1-2

CDR3: CSARARLTRTGVQETQYF
DNA: TGCAGTGCTCGTGCCAGACTGACCAGGACAGGAGTCCAAGAGACCCAGTACTTC
V: TRBV20-1
D: TRBD1
size: NA
J: TRBJ2-5

CDR3: CASNQDGGRVSNQPQHF
DNA: TGCGCCAGCAACCAGGATGGCGGAAGGGTTAGCAATCAGCCCCAGCATTTT
V: TRBV4-1
D: NA
size: NA
J: TRBJ1-5

CDR3: CSVVGSNTDTQYF
DNA: TGCAGCGTTGTTGGTTCTAACACAGATACGCAGTATTTT
V: TRBV29-1
D: NA
size: NA
J: TRBJ2-3

CDR3: CASSLSQNLNTEAFF
DNA: TGTGCCAGCAGCTTATCTCAAAATTTGAACACTGAAGCTTTCTTT
V: TRBV7-8
D: NA
size: NA
J: TRBJ1-1

CDR3: CASSFPPGTYNEQFF
DNA: TGTGCCAGCAGCTTCCCCCCAGGGACCTACAATGAGCAGTTCTTC
V: TRBV7-9
D: NA
size: NA
J: TRBJ2-1

CDR3: CASASGGTKNIQYF
DNA: TGTGCCAGCGCTAGCGGGGGCACCAAAAACATTCAGTACTTC
V: TRBV3-1
D: TRBD2
size: NA
J: TRBJ2-4